Sequencing of this TCR beta chain was carried out in a study of blood T cells in healthy people across ages. Findings and caveats of the study: PBMCs left unsorted prevented a conclusive naive versus antigen-experienced comparison. Samples with more naive T cells showed higher observed beta diversity.

With a J-beta primer mix and a sample-barcoded 5' primer, a second PCR ran 7 to 11 cycles. TCRdb independently ran MiXCR on the 5' RACE reads; one entry per CDR3 protein. Of almost 800,000 distinct CDR3 sequences listed, 58% are singletons. Only a few counts were recorded for this clonotype. Its antigen is as yet unknown. V lost 3 bases and J lost 5; bases outside the gene matches: 2. Per germline, CDR1 DFQATT and CDR2 SNEGSKA (reference sequence). This CDR3 is built from 12 residues. This receptor was obtained from a man younger than 40 in good health. The sequencing input was blood. The chain carries TRBV20-1 and TRBJ2-7, with 9 bases that match TRBD2. CDR3 DNA sequence: TGCAGTGCTAGGCGCGGGAGGGACGAGCAGTACTTC. Protein product: CSARRGRDEQYF.